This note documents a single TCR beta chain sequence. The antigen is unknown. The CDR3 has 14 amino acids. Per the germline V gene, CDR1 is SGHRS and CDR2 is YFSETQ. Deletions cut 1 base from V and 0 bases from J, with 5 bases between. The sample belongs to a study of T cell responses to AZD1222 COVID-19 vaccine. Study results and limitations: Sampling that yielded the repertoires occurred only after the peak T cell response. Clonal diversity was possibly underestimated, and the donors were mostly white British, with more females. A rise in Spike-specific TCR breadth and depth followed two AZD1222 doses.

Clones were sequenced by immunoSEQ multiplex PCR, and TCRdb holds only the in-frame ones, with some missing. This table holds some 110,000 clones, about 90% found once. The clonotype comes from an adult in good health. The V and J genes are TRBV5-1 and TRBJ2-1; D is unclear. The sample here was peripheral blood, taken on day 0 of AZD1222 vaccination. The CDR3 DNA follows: TGCGCCAGCAGCTTGTTCAGCTCCTACAATGAGCAGTTCTTC. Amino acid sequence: CASSLFSSYNEQFF.